Listed below are T cell receptor beta chains from one sample, sequenced in a study of CD8+ T cells in alopecia areata. The method was immunoSEQ multiplex PCR; TCRdb's version includes in-frame clones alone and lacks a portion of them. The sample includes roughly 180,000 clones, approximately 55% of them seen just once. The sequences come from CD8+ T cells sorted from blood, collected at week 24, from a patient treated with tofacitinib. All receptors come from a human donor with alopecia areata. CDR3s include the opening cysteine and the closing phenylalanine or tryptophan. The order of the fields is V gene, clone size, D gene, J gene, CDR3 DNA, CDR3 protein. The D gene is left open where the match is weak. Only part of the rows carry a size: once, few, many, or a class if the clone is expanded.

V: TRBV29-1; size: -; D: -; J: TRBJ1-2; DNA: TGCAGCGTTGAAGGGAAAGAGGTCTATGGCTACACCTTC; CDR3: CSVEGKEVYGYTF
V: TRBV30; size: -; D: -; J: TRBJ1-1; DNA: TGTGCCTGGAGTGTACCCGGGGCCCCCGGGGGCACTGAAGCTTTCTTT; CDR3: CAWSVPGAPGGTEAFF
V: TRBV19; size: -; D: -; J: TRBJ2-2; DNA: TGTGCCAGTAGCCGCGACAGGGAGGGCACCGGGGAGCTGTTTTTT; CDR3: CASSRDREGTGELFF
V: TRBV5-4; size: few; D: -; J: TRBJ2-4; DNA: TGTGCCAGCAGCTTGAGGCTAGAGAGGGGAAACATTCAGTACTTC; CDR3: CASSLRLERGNIQYF
V: TRBV14; size: -; D: -; J: TRBJ2-1; DNA: TGTGCCAGCAGCCAAGTCCGGGGGGCTAGAAATGAGCAGTTCTTC; CDR3: CASSQVRGARNEQFF
V: TRBV2; size: few; D: -; J: TRBJ2-7; DNA: TGTGCATGCGGGGTTTTGGAGGGGTCCTACGAGCAGTACTTC; CDR3: CACGVLEGSYEQYF
V: TRBV7-9; size: -; D: -; J: TRBJ2-1; DNA: TGTGCCAGCAGCTTAAGCTCTGGTGGGTCGAACGGAGGGCAGTTCTTC; CDR3: CASSLSSGGSNGGQFF
V: TRBV6-6; size: few; D: TRBD1; J: TRBJ1-6; DNA: TGTGCCAGCACCTGGACAGGCGGGGATTCACCCCTCCACTTT; CDR3: CASTWTGGDSPLHF
V: TRBV5-1; size: few; D: TRBD2; J: TRBJ2-5; DNA: TGCGCCAGCAGCGCGAAGGGACTAGCGGAAGAGACCCAGTACTTC; CDR3: CASSAKGLAEETQYF
V: TRBV6-5; size: once; D: -; J: TRBJ1-5; DNA: TGTGCCAGCAGTCTGGGGGTGAATCAGCCCCAGCATTTT; CDR3: CASSLGVNQPQHF
V: TRBV7-8; size: -; D: TRBD1; J: TRBJ1-6; DNA: TGTGCCAGCAGCTTAGTGGGAGGCCAGGGGGATTCACCCCTCCACTTT; CDR3: CASSLVGGQGDSPLHF
V: TRBV29-1; size: few; D: -; J: TRBJ1-1; DNA: TGCAGCGTTGCAAAAAGTGGCCTCGAAGCTTTCTTT; CDR3: CSVAKSGLEAFF
V: TRBV30; size: -; D: -; J: TRBJ1-2; DNA: TGTGCCTGGACTCCGGGACGGGAATTTGATGGCTACACCTTC; CDR3: CAWTPGREFDGYTF